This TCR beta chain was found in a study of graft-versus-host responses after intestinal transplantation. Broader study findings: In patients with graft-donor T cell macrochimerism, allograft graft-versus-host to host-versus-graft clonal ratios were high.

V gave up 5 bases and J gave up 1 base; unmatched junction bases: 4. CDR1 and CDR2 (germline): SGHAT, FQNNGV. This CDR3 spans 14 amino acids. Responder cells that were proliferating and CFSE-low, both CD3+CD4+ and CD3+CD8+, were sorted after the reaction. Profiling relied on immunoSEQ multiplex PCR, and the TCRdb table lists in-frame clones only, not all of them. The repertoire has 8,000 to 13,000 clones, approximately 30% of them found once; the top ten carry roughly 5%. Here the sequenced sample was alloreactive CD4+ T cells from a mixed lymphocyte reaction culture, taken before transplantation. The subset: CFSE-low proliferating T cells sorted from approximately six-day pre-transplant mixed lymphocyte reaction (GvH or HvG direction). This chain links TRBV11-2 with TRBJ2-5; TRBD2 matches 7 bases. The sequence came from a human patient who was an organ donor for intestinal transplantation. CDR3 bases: TGTGCCAGCAGCGTGCGGGGGACCCAAGAGACCCAGTACTTC. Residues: CASSVRGTQETQYF.